These T cell receptor beta chains were read from a single sample in a study of cytomegalovirus exposure and HLA in healthy donors. The protocol was immunoSEQ multiplex PCR, while the TCRdb copy is restricted to in-frame clones and leaves out a portion. Here the sample spans approximately 160,000 clones, about 80% being singletons. Sequencing was done on a sample of PBMCs. The origin of the receptors is a girl under 18 in good health and CMV-seropositive. The CDR3 runs from the conserved cysteine through the conserved F or W. A D gene is named only where the DNA matches it firmly.

>13|TRBV10-3|.|TRBJ1-2
TGTGCCATCAGTGAGTCTGTCGTCGGGGGCTACACCTTC
CAISESVVGGYTF
>15|TRBV7-9|.|TRBJ2-1
TGTGCCAGCAGCTTAGCGGAGGGGTACTACAATGAGCAGTTCTTC
CASSLAEGYYNEQFF
>11|TRBV29-1|.|TRBJ1-4
TGCAGCGTTGTCGCTAATGAAAAACTGTTTTTT
CSVVANEKLFF
>15|TRBV5-6|TRBD1|TRBJ2-5
TGTGCCAGCAGCGCCGTACAGGGGTTTCAAGAGACCCAGTACTTC
CASSAVQGFQETQYF
>13|TRBV7-3|.|TRBJ2-1
TGTGCCAGCAGCGCCACAGGGAACAATGAGCAGTTCTTC
CASSATGNNEQFF
>18|TRBV9|.|TRBJ1-3
TGTGCCAGCAGCGTAGGGGGGGATAGCTCCATCTCTGGAAACACCATATATTTT
CASSVGGDSSISGNTIYF
>15|TRBV7-3|.|TRBJ2-5
TGTGCCAGCAGCCCCCACTGGGGGGTCCAAGAGACCCAGTACTTC
CASSPHWGVQETQYF
>13|TRBV19|TRBD1|TRBJ2-7
TGTGCCAGTAGTTCGGCAGGGGGCGACGAGCAGTACTTC
CASSSAGGDEQYF
>14|TRBV18|.|TRBJ2-1
TGTGCCAGCGCGGACGGGAGCTCCTACAATGAGCAGTTCTTC
CASADGSSYNEQFF
>14|TRBV13|TRBD1|TRBJ1-1
TGTGCCAGCAGCTCTAGGACAGGGAGAACTGAAGCTTTCTTT
CASSSRTGRTEAFF
>14|TRBV15|.|TRBJ2-5
TGTGCCACCGCGGAGGGGGCCTGGCAAGAGACCCAGTACTTC
CATAEGAWQETQYF
>15|TRBV28|TRBD1|TRBJ1-2
TGTGCCAGCAGTTTGGGGACAGGGTATATGTATGGCTACACCTTC
CASSLGTGYMYGYTF
>16|TRBV5-1|TRBD1|TRBJ1-2
TGCGCCAGCAGCAGAGCCGGGACAGGGGGCATCTATGGCTACACCTTC
CASSRAGTGGIYGYTF
>16|TRBV30|.|TRBJ1-5
TGTGCCTGGAGTTTGTCATCGGGGGTTAGCAATCAGCCCCAGCATTTT
CAWSLSSGVSNQPQHF
>13|TRBV19|.|TRBJ1-2
TGTGCCAGTAGCGCCTCAGGGGCCTATGGCTACACCTTC
CASSASGAYGYTF
>14|TRBV6-5|.|TRBJ2-7
TGTGCCAGCAGTCCCGTACCTAACTCCTACGAGCAGTACTTC
CASSPVPNSYEQYF
>16|TRBV10-3|TRBD2|TRBJ2-7
TGTGCCATCAGTGAGGCGGCGGGAGGGCTAAAGAAGGAGCAGTACTTC
CAISEAAGGLKKEQYF
>16|TRBV18|TRBD1|TRBJ1-5
TGTGCCAGCTCACCCGGGACAGGGGGTAGCAATCAGCCCCAGCATTTT
CASSPGTGGSNQPQHF
>13|TRBV28|.|TRBJ1-2
TGTGCCAGCAGCACAACAGGGTACCATGGCTACACCTTC
CASSTTGYHGYTF
>13|TRBV7-2|.|TRBJ2-1
TGTGCCAGCAGCTCGTCGGGGGTAAATGAGCAGTTCTTC
CASSSSGVNEQFF
>21|TRBV7-6|.|TRBJ2-6
TGTGCCAGCAGCTTCACCGGATCTGGAGCGGGTCGGGGGTCTGGGGCCAACGTCCTGACTTTC
CASSFTGSGAGRGSGANVLTF
>14|TRBV18|TRBD1|TRBJ2-1
TGTGCCAGCTCACAACAGGGGGCCTACAATGAGCAGTTCTTC
CASSQQGAYNEQFF
>16|TRBV11-2|TRBD2|TRBJ2-3
TGTGCCAGCAGCTCCCCCTCTGGGGGGGGCACAGATACGCAGTATTTT
CASSSPSGGGTDTQYF
>15|TRBV6-4|.|TRBJ2-1
TGTGCCAGCAGTGACTCGGCAGATCCTTACAATGAGCAGTTCTTC
CASSDSADPYNEQFF
>16|TRBV11-2|.|TRBJ2-7
TGTGCCAGCAGCTTAGAAGGGAGGTCTAGCTACTACGAGCAGTACTTC
CASSLEGRSSYYEQYF
>15|TRBV2|.|TRBJ2-4
TGTGCCAGCAGTAACCGGGAATTGGTCAAAAACATTCAGTACTTC
CASSNRELVKNIQYF